What follows describes a single T cell receptor (beta chain). The record originates from a study of blood T cell repertoires in COVID-19. Across the study: Collection of acute and convalescent COVID-19 samples took place in the United States, Italy and Spain. Nucleic acid was either cDNA or gDNA, and it came from T cells, B-cell-depleted T cells, or PBMCs.

V lost 5 bases and J lost 5; bases outside the gene matches: 15. The CDR3 has 16 amino acids. Germline loops: CDR1 MNHNY, CDR2 SVGAGI (reference sequence). As handled by the study authors: Using reference gene primer amplification, nucleated cell counts were estimated. Sequenced by immunoSEQ multiplex PCR; TCRdb stores in-frame clones only, minus some. D and trimming were read from the DNA, whereas the V and J calls and clone size are those reported in that table. Of 250,000 or so clones in the sample, 86% were seen once. This clonotype was obtained from a man in his sixties with acute or convalescent COVID-19. The chain employs TRBV6-6 and TRBJ2-7; 7 positions match TRBD2. The sample comprised peripheral blood. For the CDR3, the DNA is TGTGCCAGCAGTCCCGGCCGGGGGGTGGGGGAGCACGAGCAGTACTTC. It specifies CASSPGRGVGEHEQYF.